This T cell receptor (beta chain) came from a study of cytomegalovirus exposure and HLA in healthy donors. V was pared by 5 bases and J by 6 bases, with 11 bases between. The CDR3 sequence is 14 residues long. CDR1 is SEHNR and CDR2 is FQNEAQ in the germline V gene (reference sequence). Primers: 60 Vbeta forward and 13 Jbeta reverse. Clones were sequenced by immunoSEQ multiplex PCR, and TCRdb holds only the in-frame ones, with some missing. The profile shows tens of thousands of clones, approximately 79% of them singletons. The chain couples TRBV7-9 to TRBJ1-6, with D possibly matching TRBD1 (6 bases). Sequenced: PBMCs. This TCR came from a man younger than 40 in good health and CMV-seronegative. CDR3 coding DNA: TGTGCCAGCAGCCACTACAGGGTTAATTCACCCCTCCACTTT. It encodes CASSHYRVNSPLHF.